The next 26 T cell receptor beta chains were all read from a single sample in a study of shared clonotypes between healthy human individuals. Libraries were prepared by immunoSEQ multiplex PCR; TCRdb keeps only in-frame clonotypes and omits some of them. The sample contains around 700,000 clones, approximately 79% of which appear only once. Sequencing input: memory CD4+ T cells sorted from blood. Subset: CD45RA-negative fraction. The origin of the receptors is a woman aged 25-40 years in good health.

The chain has TRBV28 and TRBJ1-2, with 8 bases lining up with TRBD1. With 7 bases clipped from V and 1 base from J, the junction kept 11 bases outside the gene matches. The CDR3 has 16 residues. CDR1 and CDR2 from the germline V gene are MDHEN and SYDVKM. CDR3 loop: CASTLALGQGNYGYTF. In DNA form, the CDR3 reads TGTGCCAGCACCCTGGCACTAGGACAGGGTAACTATGGCTACACCTTC.

The chain couples TRBV27 to TRBJ2-1, with TRBD2 identical over 11 bases. The V and J ends lost 3 bases and 6 bases, in that order; junction bases with no gene match: 4. This CDR3 spans 15 amino acids. From germline, CDR1 is MNHEY and CDR2 SMNVEV (reference sequence). This chain's CDR3 is CASSFSLAGGNEQFF. For the CDR3, the DNA is TGTGCCAGCAGTTTTTCCCTAGCGGGAGGCAATGAGCAGTTCTTC.

This rearrangement joins TRBV25-1 to TRBJ1-2; TRBD1 agrees at 8 bases. This CDR3 is built from 14 residues. Germline V gene lookup returns CDR1 MGHDK and CDR2 SYGVNS. The J segment lost 5 bases and the V segment lost 2 bases, leaving 4 bases of the junction unmatched. The CDR3 here is CASSEGTGPYGYTF. Here the CDR3 DNA reads TGTGCCAGCAGTGAAGGGACAGGACCGTATGGCTACACCTTC.

This clone has at least ten counts. The chain has TRBV15 and TRBJ2-4; weak D call: TRBD1 (5 bases). This CDR3 region has 14 residues. V was pared by 1 base and J by 6 bases, with 10 bases between. CDR1 and CDR2 from the germline V gene are LNHNV and YYDKDF (reference sequence). The CDR3 DNA sequence: TGTGCCACCAGCAGAGCAGGGATGGGAAACATTCAGTACTTC. Translation gives CATSRAGMGNIQYF. The full variable domain, rest sourced from reference TRBV15 and TRBJ2-4, is DAMVIQNPRYQVTQFGKPVTLSCSQTLNHNVMYWYQQKSSQAPKLLFHYYDKDFNNEADTPDNFQSRRPNTSFCFLDIRSPGLGDTAMYLCATSRAGMGNIQYFGAGTRLSVL.

The J gene is TRBJ1-2, the V gene TRBV7-9; tentatively, D is TRBD1 (5 bases). The CDR3 length is 17 residues. From germline, CDR1 is SEHNR and CDR2 FQNEAQ (reference sequence). The V end lost 3 bases, the J end lost 8 bases, and 25 bases lay between the germline ends. The CDR3 sequence: CASSLVRIAERGIGYTF. The CDR3 DNA is TGTGCCAGCAGCTTGGTGCGGATCGCTGAAAGGGGTATCGGCTACACCTTC.

The chain combines TRBV6-5 with TRBJ1-1; TRBD1 might be the D (5 bases). Germline loops: CDR1 MNHEY, CDR2 SVGAGI. V dropped 1 base and J dropped 0 bases, with 9 bases sitting between them. CDR3 length: 15 amino acids. The CDR3, as DNA: TGTGCCAGCAGTTACTACCGGACACTGAACACTGAAGCTTTCTTT. It translates to CASSYYRTLNTEAFF.

The J gene is TRBJ2-5, the V gene TRBV28; perhaps TRBD1 as D (6 bases). Trimming left V 4 bases short and J 2 bases short, with 11 bases between. This CDR3 region has 14 residues. CDR1 is MDHEN, CDR2 SYDVKM, per germline. The CDR3 spells CASSSSTGQETQYF. CDR3 DNA: TGTGCCAGCAGTTCCTCGACAGGACAAGAGACCCAGTACTTC. Based on the CDR3 plus reference TRBV28 and TRBJ2-5, the full variable domain is DVKVTQSSRYLVKRTGEKVFLECVQDMDHENMFWYRQDPGLGLRLIYFSYDVKMKEKGDIPEGYSVSREKKERFSLILESASTNQTSMYLCASSSSTGQETQYFGPGTRLLVL.

The chain uses TRBV29-1 and TRBJ1-1, with D perhaps TRBD1 (6 bases). V lost 5 bases, J lost 1 base, and 8 bases lay in between. CDR3 length: 12 residues. In germline, CDR1 is SQVTM, CDR2 ANQGSEA. The CDR3 nucleotides are TGCAGCGTTACAGGGTCGAACACTGAAGCTTTCTTT. It is translated as CSVTGSNTEAFF.

The chain has TRBV29-1 and TRBJ2-1; 10 bases map to TRBD1. Per germline, CDR1 SQVTM and CDR2 ANQGSEA. The CDR3 totals 14 residues. The junction had 5 bases not matched to a gene; V was cut back by 5 bases and J by 4 bases. CDR3 nucleotides: TGCAGCGTTACTGGACAGGGGGTATACAATGAGCAGTTCTTC. Translated: CSVTGQGVYNEQFF.

The rearrangement links TRBV7-6 to TRBJ1-1; no clear D. V gave up 1 base and J gave up 2 bases, with 5 bases separating them. The germline V gene encodes CDR1 SGHVS and CDR2 FNYEAQ. The CDR3 is made up of 13 amino acids. For the CDR3, the DNA is TGTGCCAGCAGCTTAGGAGCTAACACTGAAGCTTTCTTT. Translation gives CASSLGANTEAFF.

This clone was seen only a few times. Additional DNA sequences in this sample encode the identical CDR3. The chain has TRBV18 and TRBJ2-7; possibly TRBD2 for D (5 bases). Trimming took off 3 bases at V and 4 bases at J, with 10 bases between the two ends. This CDR3 region has 13 residues. Germline V gene sequence: CDR1 KGHSH, CDR2 LQKENI. The CDR3 reads CASSPARGYEQYF. The CDR3 DNA reads as TGTGCCAGCTCACCGGCTCGGGGTTACGAGCAGTACTTC.

Concerning this clone itself: Other DNA sequences in the same sample also yield this CDR3. The rearrangement joins TRBV30 to TRBJ1-5; 7 nucleotides align to TRBD1. Germline lookup yields CDR1 GTSNPN and CDR2 SVGIG (reference sequence). Trimming removed 2 bases from V and 4 bases from J; junction bases left unmatched: 2. The CDR3 is made up of 13 amino acids. CDR3 in DNA: TGTGCCTGGAGTTCAGGGGGGAATCAGCCCCAGCATTTT. This gives the protein CAWSSGGNQPQHF.

The chain carries TRBV5-5 and TRBJ1-5, with D perhaps matching TRBD1 (6 bases). The V gene lost 0 bases and the J gene lost 6 bases, with 13 bases spanning the gap. Per germline, CDR1 SGHKS and CDR2 YYEKEE (reference sequence). This CDR3 region has 15 residues. The CDR3 DNA follows: TGTGCCAGCAGCTTGGGCCCCAGGGGAGGTCAGCCCCAGCATTTT. It translates to CASSLGPRGGQPQHF.

This clone has a count of ten or more. This chain connects TRBV30 to TRBJ1-2; D gene ambiguous. The CDR3 spans 10 residues. With 6 bases removed from V and 6 bases from J, the gap between germline ends came to 8 bases. From germline, CDR1 is GTSNPN and CDR2 SVGIG (reference sequence). The CDR3 region is CACPRDGYTF. The CDR3 coding sequence is TGTGCCTGCCCTAGGGATGGCTACACCTTC.

This chain links TRBV28 with TRBJ2-1; 8 positions match TRBD2. This CDR3 spans 14 amino acids. Germline lookup yields CDR1 MDHEN and CDR2 SYDVKM. V was clipped by 5 bases and J by 6 bases; unmatched bases: 6. In DNA, the CDR3 is TGTGCCAGCAGTGGAGCGGGAGCGAGCAATGAGCAGTTCTTC. It yields the protein CASSGAGASNEQFF.

This clone was found a few times. The chain has TRBV19 and TRBJ1-2, with TRBD1 matching over 7 bases. Trimming at V came to 6 bases and at J to 8 bases, leaving 9 bases not matched to a gene. Germline lookup yields CDR1 LNHDA and CDR2 SQIVND (reference sequence). CDR3 length: 13 residues. The CDR3 here is CASRTGQLLGYTF. DNA for the CDR3: TGTGCCAGTAGAACGGGACAGTTGTTGGGCTACACCTTC. Combining the CDR3 with reference TRBV19 and TRBJ1-2 gives the whole variable domain DGGITQSPKYLFRKEGQNVTLSCEQNLNHDAMYWYRQDPGQGLRLIYYSQIVNDFQKGDIAEGYSVSREKKESFPLTVTSAQKNPTAFYLCASRTGQLLGYTFGSGTRLTVV.

This chain uses TRBV29-1 with TRBJ1-1; the D gene is possibly TRBD1 (5 bases). Germline V gene sequence: CDR1 SQVTM, CDR2 ANQGSEA. The CDR3 loop spans 13 amino acids. Between the trimmed V and J ends, which lost 6 bases and 4 bases, there was a span of 15 bases. This chain's CDR3 is CSVWGGGSTEAFF. In DNA form, the CDR3 reads TGCAGCGTCTGGGGGGGTGGCTCCACTGAAGCTTTCTTT.

The rearrangement uses TRBV5-1 and TRBJ2-5; TRBD2 matches 10 bases. Looked up from germline, CDR1 is SGHRS and CDR2 is YFSETQ. With V trimmed by 4 bases and J by 2 bases, 2 bases remained unmatched. The CDR3 is 14 residues long. The CDR3 protein is CASSQREGQETQYF. CDR3 coding DNA: TGCGCCAGCAGCCAGCGGGAGGGGCAAGAGACCCAGTACTTC.

CDR3 sequence: CASSPGLISVDSGELFF. The CDR3 DNA sequence: TGTGCCAGCAGCCCGGGACTCATTTCTGTGGATTCCGGGGAGCTGTTTTTT. This chain connects TRBV28 to TRBJ2-2; TRBD2 is a possible D gene (6 bases). CDR3 length: 17 amino acids. Germline V gives CDR1 MDHEN, CDR2 SYDVKM. V shed 6 bases and J shed 6 bases, with 23 bases lying between them.

This clone was observed a few times. This chain links TRBV11-2 with TRBJ2-3, with D unresolved. V was shortened by 2 bases and J by 0 bases, with 18 bases between the two germline ends. This CDR3 is 18 amino acids long. The germline V gene has CDR1 SGHAT and CDR2 FQNNGV. The CDR3 spells CASSLLSGQQISTDTQYF. CDR3 nucleotides: TGTGCCAGCAGCTTACTGTCAGGCCAACAAATTAGCACAGATACGCAGTATTTT. Filled out from reference TRBV11-2 and TRBJ2-3, the complete variable domain reads EAGVAQSPRYKIIEKRQSVAFWCNPISGHATLYWYQQILGQGPKLLIQFQNNGVVDDSQLPKDRFSAERLKGVDSTLKIQPAKLEDSAVYLCASSLLSGQQISTDTQYFGPGTRLTVL.

This clone was recorded a few times. The V and J genes are TRBV6-5 and TRBJ2-7; the D is unclear. The V end was cut by 0 bases, the J end by 6 bases, with 12 bases between. The CDR3 has 14 amino acids. From germline, CDR1 is MNHEY and CDR2 SVGAGI. Here the CDR3 DNA reads TGTGCCAGCAGTTACTCGGGTTTCACAAGCGAGCAGTACTTC. Encoded protein: CASSYSGFTSEQYF.

The chain has TRBV28 and TRBJ2-3; D remains unclear. There are 15 residues in the CDR3. The germline V gene encodes CDR1 MDHEN and CDR2 SYDVKM. The ends were cut back, 3 bases at V and 4 bases at J, with 14 bases in the middle. The CDR3: CASSFGPQRADTQYF. The CDR3 bases are TGTGCCAGCAGTTTCGGACCACAGCGAGCAGATACGCAGTATTTT.

The chain is built from TRBV4-1 and TRBJ2-1, with D tentatively TRBD2 (6 bases). Germline CDR1 is MGHRA and CDR2 is YSYEKL. The CDR3 covers 16 residues. Trimming removed 4 bases from V and 7 bases from J, with 20 bases in between. The CDR3 loop is CASSLGRGLTTNEQFF. Here the CDR3 DNA reads TGCGCCAGCAGCCTAGGCAGAGGACTAACTACTAATGAGCAGTTCTTC.

The CDR3 nucleotides are TGTGCCAGCAGCTTATCGGGCGGGAGACAAGAGACCCAGTACTTC. Translation gives CASSLSGGRQETQYF. The chain couples TRBV7-9 to TRBJ2-5; 7 bases match TRBD2. From germline, CDR1 is SEHNR and CDR2 FQNEAQ (reference sequence). CDR3 length: 15 residues. J gave up 2 bases and V 2 bases, and 5 bases lay outside the gene matches.

CDR3: CASSLEARANYGYTF. As DNA, the CDR3 is TGCGCCAGCAGCTTGGAGGCCAGAGCTAACTATGGCTACACCTTC. The J gene is TRBJ1-2, the V gene TRBV5-1; D ambiguous. V lost 0 bases and J 0 bases, leaving 9 bases between the germline ends. The CDR3 is 15 residues long. The germline V gene encodes CDR1 SGHRS and CDR2 YFSETQ.

The rearrangement joins TRBV5-4 to TRBJ2-3; perhaps D is TRBD1 or TRBD2 (5 bases each). This CDR3 has 15 residues. Deletions cut 6 bases from V and 1 base from J, with 15 bases between. CDR1 SGHNT and CDR2 YYREEE come from the germline V gene (reference sequence). The CDR3 protein is CASTHGGLGTDTQYF. For the CDR3, the DNA is TGTGCCAGCACCCATGGGGGATTGGGCACAGATACGCAGTATTTT.